These 20 T cell receptor beta chains came from one sample sequenced in a study of blood T cell repertoires in COVID-19. TCRdb's copy holds only in-frame clones and misses some; the assay was immunoSEQ multiplex PCR. This table has under 200,000 clones, approximately 81% appearing once. The sequenced material came from peripheral blood. The origin of the receptors is a woman aged 45-65 years with COVID-19, enrolled during active disease.

This clone was found once. This chain links TRBV6-5 with TRBJ2-7, with 8 bases fitting TRBD1. Germline CDR1 is MNHEY and CDR2 is SVGAGI. This CDR3 has 13 amino acids. The J segment lost 3 bases and the V segment lost 6 bases, leaving 4 bases of the junction unmatched. The CDR3 nucleotides are TGTGCCAGCAGCACAGGGGGAGGCTACGAGCAGTACTTC. Amino acid sequence: CASSTGGGYEQYF.

The V gene is TRBV28, the J gene TRBJ1-2, with D maybe TRBD1 (6 bases). CDR1 is MDHEN and CDR2 is SYDVKM in the germline V gene. There are 15 residues in the CDR3. The V end lost 5 bases, the J end lost 2 bases, and 15 bases lay between the germline ends. CDR3 bases: TGTGCCAGCAGTCTAAGGACAGCAGCAAACTATGGCTACACCTTC. Its translation is CASSLRTAANYGYTF.

The chain joins TRBV10-3 to TRBJ2-1; TRBD2 agrees at 7 bases. The V gene end was trimmed by 4 bases and the J gene end by 6 bases; junction bases not matched to a gene: 6. This CDR3 is built from 14 residues. Per the germline V gene, CDR1 is ENHRY and CDR2 is SYGVKD. CDR3 residues: CAISVGGGGNEQFF. The CDR3 coding sequence is TGTGCCATCAGTGTGGGGGGGGGTGGCAATGAGCAGTTCTTC.

This chain connects TRBV3-1 (or the pseudogene TRBV3-2) to TRBJ2-2, with a weak D call TRBD2 (5 bases). This CDR3 has 14 residues. The germline CDR1 and CDR2 sequences are LGHDT and YNNKEL (reference sequence). The V end lost 0 bases, the J end lost 7 bases, and 9 bases lay between the germline ends. The DNA of the CDR3 is TGTGCCAGCAGCCAAGATCCCGGAGGCGGGGAGCTGTTTTTT. Residues: CASSQDPGGGELFF.

The chain employs TRBV2 and TRBJ1-1; weak D call: TRBD1 (6 bases). CDR1 is SNHLY, CDR2 FYNNEI, per germline. The CDR3 loop spans 13 amino acids. Trimming took 4 bases from V and 5 from J, leaving 11 bases between them. The CDR3 region has the DNA TGTGCCAGCAGTGTAGGGGGGGGGACTGAAGCTTTCTTT. It specifies CASSVGGGTEAFF.

The chain carries TRBV14 and TRBJ2-1, with 8 nucleotides matching TRBD2. Germline V CDR1 and CDR2: SGHDN, FVKESK. Trimming took 9 bases from V and 2 from J; bases not matched to a gene: 12. The CDR3 loop spans 16 amino acids. The CDR3, as DNA: TGTGCCAGTTCCGCAACGGGGGGGCATACCTACAATGAGCAGTTCTTC. This codes for CASSATGGHTYNEQFF.

This clone is a singleton in its sample. The chain joins TRBV28 to TRBJ1-3, with 8 bases aligning to TRBD1. The CDR3 is 16 amino acids. Trimming cost V 6 bases and J 0 bases; bases outside gene matches: 7. Per germline, CDR1 MDHEN and CDR2 SYDVKM. CDR3 in DNA: TGTGCCAGCAGCTCAGGGGGCTACTACTCTGGAAACACCATATATTTT. As protein: CASSSGGYYSGNTIYF.

This clone was detected only a few times. CDR3 bases: TGTGCCTGGAGCCCAAACAGTTACGAGCAGTACTTC. Protein product: CAWSPNSYEQYF. V gene TRBV30 combines with J gene TRBJ2-7; no clear D gene. V was clipped by 3 bases and J by 4 bases, with 10 bases between them. Germline assignment: CDR1 GTSNPN and CDR2 SVGIG (reference sequence). The CDR3 extends over 12 amino acids.

The chain joins TRBV3-1 (or the pseudogene TRBV3-2) to TRBJ2-7; D is uncertain. The germline V gene encodes CDR1 LGHDT and CDR2 YNNKEL (reference sequence). This CDR3 spans 12 amino acids. With 1 base removed from V and 5 bases from J, the gap between germline ends came to 6 bases. CDR3 region: CASSQVAHEQYF. The CDR3 DNA is TGTGCCAGCAGCCAAGTTGCGCACGAGCAGTACTTC.

About this clone itself: This CDR3 is also generated by other DNA sequences in the sample. This chain uses TRBV12-3 or TRBV12-4 with TRBJ2-1; D possibly corresponds to TRBD2 (5 bases). V was shortened by 7 bases and J by 9 bases, with 10 bases between the two germline ends. This CDR3 has 11 residues. The CDR3 DNA sequence: TGTGCCAGCACCCAAGGAGGTGAGCAGTTCTTC. It is translated as CASTQGGEQFF.

The chain recombines TRBV2 with TRBJ1-1, with TRBD1 as a possible D gene (5 bases). The V end was cut by 8 bases, the J end by 5 bases, with 18 bases between. Germline lookup yields CDR1 SNHLY and CDR2 FYNNEI. The CDR3 loop spans 14 amino acids. As DNA, the CDR3 is TGTGCCAGCTCTCGCCGGGAGGGGCTAACTGAAGCTTTCTTT. Protein sequence: CASSRREGLTEAFF.

The gene calls are TRBV6-1 and TRBJ2-2; D possibly corresponds to TRBD1 (6 bases). This CDR3 is built from 19 residues. The V gene lost 0 bases and the J gene lost 1 base, with 18 bases spanning the gap. Germline V CDR1 and CDR2: MNHNS, SASEGT. CDR3 DNA sequence: TGTGCCAGCAGTGAAGCGCCAGGGACATTCCGACGGAACACCGGGGAGCTGTTTTTT. This sequence encodes CASSEAPGTFRRNTGELFF.

The J gene is TRBJ2-7, the V gene TRBV6-6; 10 bases map to TRBD2. CDR1 MNHNY and CDR2 SVGAGI come from the germline V gene (reference sequence). The CDR3 covers 16 residues. The ends lost 2 bases at V and 2 bases at J; junction bases unmatched: 6. Written as DNA, the CDR3 is TGTGCCAGCAGTTACATTAGCGGGGGGCCCACCTACGAGCAGTACTTC. Residues: CASSYISGGPTYEQYF.

V and J are TRBV6-2 or TRBV6-3 and TRBJ2-7, with D maybe TRBD1 (6 bases). V lost 5 bases to trimming and J lost 3 bases, with 14 bases between them. CDR1 MNHEY and CDR2 SVGEGT come from the germline V gene. CDR3 length: 14 residues. CDR3 coding DNA: TGTGCCAGCAGTCAACAGGGAATTGGCTACGAGCAGTACTTC. Its protein is CASSQQGIGYEQYF.

This chain joins TRBV7-3 and TRBJ2-5; a possible D gene is TRBD2 (6 bases). The CDR3 loop spans 14 amino acids. V lost 8 bases, J lost 1 base, and 14 bases lay in between. The germline V gene encodes CDR1 SGHTA and CDR2 FQGTGA. The CDR3 loop is CASARTGGQETQYF. The CDR3 region has the DNA TGTGCCAGCGCCCGTACCGGGGGCCAAGAGACCCAGTACTTC.

The chain joins TRBV5-1 to TRBJ1-3, with D unresolved. V was trimmed by 0 bases and J by 0 bases, leaving 7 bases between them. Germline CDR1 and CDR2: SGHRS and YFSETQ. The CDR3 has 15 amino acids. The CDR3 DNA is TGCGCCAGCAGCTTGGCGGGGTACTCTGGAAACACCATATATTTT. Its protein product is CASSLAGYSGNTIYF. The complete variable domain, with remaining parts taken from reference TRBV5-1 and TRBJ1-3, reads KAGVTQTPRYLIKTRGQQVTLSCSPISGHRSVSWYQQTPGQGLQFLFEYFSETQRNKGNFPGRFSGRQFSNSRSEMNVSTLELGDSALYLCASSLAGYSGNTIYFGEGSWLTVV.

V is TRBV7-3 and J is TRBJ2-3, with TRBD2 as a possible D gene (6 bases). Trimming stripped 0 bases from V and 6 bases from J, with 13 bases between. This CDR3 is 15 amino acids long. The germline gives CDR1 SGHTA, CDR2 FQGTGA. This CDR3 reads CASSLTHGEVDTQYF. In DNA, the CDR3 is TGTGCCAGCAGCTTAACTCACGGGGAGGTGGATACGCAGTATTTT.

The genes are TRBV5-1 and TRBJ1-1; no definite D call. The CDR3 spans 15 residues. From germline, CDR1 is SGHRS and CDR2 YFSETQ. The V end was cut by 0 bases, the J end by 1 base, with 10 bases between. CDR3 sequence (DNA): TGCGCCAGCAGCTTGGGTTGGGCAGGGAACACTGAAGCTTTCTTT. Translation: CASSLGWAGNTEAFF.

This sequence joins TRBV6-1 and TRBJ1-1, with 10 positions matching TRBD1. The CDR3 totals 15 residues. Looked up from germline, CDR1 is MNHNS and CDR2 is SASEGT. Trimming removed 2 bases from V and 1 base from J; junction bases left unmatched: 1. Written as DNA, the CDR3 is TGTGCCAGCAGTGAAAGGACAGGGGGGAACACTGAAGCTTTCTTT. It encodes CASSERTGGNTEAFF.

The rearrangement uses TRBV27 and TRBJ2-1; 8 nucleotides align to TRBD1. Germline values: CDR1 MNHEY, CDR2 SMNVEV (reference sequence). V shed 8 bases and J 7 bases; nucleotides not matched to a gene: 7. The CDR3 extends over 13 amino acids. In DNA, the CDR3 is TGTGCCAGCTCGAGGACAGGGCTTAATGAGCAGTTCTTC. Protein sequence: CASSRTGLNEQFF.